This T cell receptor (beta chain) was identified during a study of T cells in Graves' hyperthyroidism and ophthalmopathy. Study-wide points: Peripheral blood also featured most of the thyroid clonotypes expanded above 0.001.

Patients aged 18 to 65 had newly diagnosed hyperthyroidism that had lasted under 2 months. Thyroid ultrasound and orbital computed tomography, with clinical symptoms and serum thyroxine and TRAb, informed diagnoses. The PBMCs studied were ones that came from about 9.9 ml fresh peripheral blood. RNA transcripts provided the source from which TCR beta CDR3 regions were amplified. A set of HTBI primers served as the primers for a first-round RT-PCR of the TCR CDR3. From the multiplex PCR reads, TCRdb called clonotypes with MiXCR, one entry per CDR3 protein. The table lists about 300,000 distinct CDR3 sequences, roughly 17% of them singletons. Trimming took 2 bases from V and 6 from J, leaving 10 bases between them. This CDR3 has 13 residues. Germline loops: CDR1 ENHRY, CDR2 SYGVKD. To note about this clonotype: Its antigen is not identified.

The rearrangement joins TRBV10-3 to TRBJ1-2; D uncertain. The sequencing sample was made of blood. This receptor was obtained from a man aged 25-45 years with Graves' hyperthyroidism. The CDR3 DNA reads as TGTGCCATCAGTGAGGCAGATCCGAATGGCTACACCTTC. The encoded protein is CAISEADPNGYTF.